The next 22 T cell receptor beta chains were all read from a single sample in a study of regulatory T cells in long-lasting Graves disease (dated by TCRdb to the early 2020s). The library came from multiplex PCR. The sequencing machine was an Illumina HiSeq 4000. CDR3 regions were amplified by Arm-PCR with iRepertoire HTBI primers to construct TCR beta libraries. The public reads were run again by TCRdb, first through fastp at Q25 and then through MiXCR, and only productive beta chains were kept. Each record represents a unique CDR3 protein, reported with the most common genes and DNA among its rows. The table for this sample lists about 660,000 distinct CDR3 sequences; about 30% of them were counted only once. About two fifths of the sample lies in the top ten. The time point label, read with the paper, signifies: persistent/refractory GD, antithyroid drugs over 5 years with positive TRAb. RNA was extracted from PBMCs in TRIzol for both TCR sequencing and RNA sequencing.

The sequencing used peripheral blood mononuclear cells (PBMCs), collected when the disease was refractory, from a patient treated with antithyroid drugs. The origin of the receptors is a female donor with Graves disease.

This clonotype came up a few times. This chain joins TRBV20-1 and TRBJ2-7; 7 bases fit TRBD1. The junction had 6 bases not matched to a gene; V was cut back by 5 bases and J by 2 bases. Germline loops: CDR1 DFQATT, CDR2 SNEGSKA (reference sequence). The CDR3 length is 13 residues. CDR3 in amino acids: CSARTGGAYEQYF. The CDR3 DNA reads TGCAGTGCTCGGACAGGTGGGGCCTACGAGCAGTACTTC.

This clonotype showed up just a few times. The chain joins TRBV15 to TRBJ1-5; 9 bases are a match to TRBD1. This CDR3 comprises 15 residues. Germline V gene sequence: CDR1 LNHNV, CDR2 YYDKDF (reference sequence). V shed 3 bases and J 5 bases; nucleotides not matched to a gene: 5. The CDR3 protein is CATSSWDRVDQPQHF. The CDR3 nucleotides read TGTGCCACCAGCAGTTGGGACAGGGTCGATCAGCCCCAGCATTTT.

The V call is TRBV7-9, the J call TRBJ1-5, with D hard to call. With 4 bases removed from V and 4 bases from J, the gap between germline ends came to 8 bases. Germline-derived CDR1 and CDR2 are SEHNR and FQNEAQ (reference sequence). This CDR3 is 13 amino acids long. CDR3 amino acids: CASSSTVNQPQHF. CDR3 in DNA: TGTGCCAGCAGCTCGACCGTTAATCAGCCCCAGCATTTT.

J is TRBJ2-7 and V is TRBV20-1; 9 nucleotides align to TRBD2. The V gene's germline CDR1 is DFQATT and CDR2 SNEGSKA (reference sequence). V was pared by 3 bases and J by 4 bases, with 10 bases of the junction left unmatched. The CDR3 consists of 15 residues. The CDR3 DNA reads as TGCAGTGCTAGGCGGCGGGAGGGCTTAGTTTACGAGCAGTACTTC. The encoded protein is CSARRREGLVYEQYF.

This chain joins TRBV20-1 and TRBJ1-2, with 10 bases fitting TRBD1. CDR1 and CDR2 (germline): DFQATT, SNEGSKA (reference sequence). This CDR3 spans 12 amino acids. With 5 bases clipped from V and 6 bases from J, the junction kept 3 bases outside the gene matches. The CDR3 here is CSAVDRGHGYTF. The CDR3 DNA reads TGCAGTGCTGTCGACAGGGGGCATGGCTACACCTTC.

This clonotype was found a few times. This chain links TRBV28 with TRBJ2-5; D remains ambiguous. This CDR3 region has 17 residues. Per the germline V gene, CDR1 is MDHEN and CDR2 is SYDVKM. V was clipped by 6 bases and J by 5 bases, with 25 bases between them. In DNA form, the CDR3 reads TGTGCCAGCAGCTTAGAGGAAGGATTAGCCCAAGGGGAGACCCAGTACTTC. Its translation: CASSLEEGLAQGETQYF.

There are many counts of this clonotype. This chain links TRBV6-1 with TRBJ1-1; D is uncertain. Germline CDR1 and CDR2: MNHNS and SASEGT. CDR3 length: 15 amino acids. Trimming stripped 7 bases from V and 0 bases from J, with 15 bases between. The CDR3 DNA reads TGTGCCAGCAACATAATGGCGGATTTGAACACTGAAGCTTTCTTT. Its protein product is CASNIMADLNTEAFF.

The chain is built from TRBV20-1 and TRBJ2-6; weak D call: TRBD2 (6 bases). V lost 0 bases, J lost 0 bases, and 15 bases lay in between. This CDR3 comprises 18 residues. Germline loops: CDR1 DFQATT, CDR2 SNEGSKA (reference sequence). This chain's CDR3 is CSAREHLARTSGANVLTF. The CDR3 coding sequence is TGCAGTGCTAGAGAGCATCTAGCGAGGACCTCTGGGGCCAACGTCCTGACTTTC.

CDR3 in DNA: TGCAGCGCCGGAGGGCTCCCAGGAGGAGGCTACACCTTC. Amino acid sequence: CSAGGLPGGGYTF. This sequence joins TRBV29-1 and TRBJ1-2; D unresolved. V lost 7 bases and J 8 bases, leaving 20 bases between the germline ends. CDR1 and CDR2 from the germline V gene are SQVTM and ANQGSEA. This CDR3 has 13 residues.

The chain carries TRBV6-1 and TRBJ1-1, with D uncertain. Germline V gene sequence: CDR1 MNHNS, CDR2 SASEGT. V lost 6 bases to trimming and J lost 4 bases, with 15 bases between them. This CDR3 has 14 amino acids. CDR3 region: CASRSAGSFTEAFF. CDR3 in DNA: TGTGCCAGCAGGTCGGCCGGATCTTTCACTGAAGCTTTCTTT.

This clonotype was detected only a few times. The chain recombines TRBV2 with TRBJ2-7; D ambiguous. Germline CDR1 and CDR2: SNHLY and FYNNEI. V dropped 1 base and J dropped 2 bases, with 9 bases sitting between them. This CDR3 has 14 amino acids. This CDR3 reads CASSEVGLAYEQYF. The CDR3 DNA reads TGTGCCAGCAGTGAAGTAGGGCTCGCCTACGAGCAGTACTTC.

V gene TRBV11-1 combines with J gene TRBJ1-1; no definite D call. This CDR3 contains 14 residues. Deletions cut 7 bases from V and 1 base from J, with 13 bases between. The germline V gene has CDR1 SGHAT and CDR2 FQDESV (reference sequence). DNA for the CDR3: TGTGCCAGCACCGCTAAAGGTGGGAACACTGAAGCTTTCTTT. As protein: CASTAKGGNTEAFF.

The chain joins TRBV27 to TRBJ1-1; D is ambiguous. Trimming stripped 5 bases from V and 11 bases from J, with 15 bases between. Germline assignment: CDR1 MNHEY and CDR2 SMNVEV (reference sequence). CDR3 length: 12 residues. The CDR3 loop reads CASSPLVGNAFF. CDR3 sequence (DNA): TGTGCCAGCAGTCCCTTGGTAGGGAACGCTTTCTTT.

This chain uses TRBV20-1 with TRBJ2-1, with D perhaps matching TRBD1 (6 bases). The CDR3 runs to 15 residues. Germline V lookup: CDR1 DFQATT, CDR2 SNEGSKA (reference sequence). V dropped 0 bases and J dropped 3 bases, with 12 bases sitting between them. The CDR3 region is CSARESRGFYNEQFF. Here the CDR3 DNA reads TGCAGTGCTAGAGAGAGCAGGGGCTTCTACAATGAGCAGTTCTTC.

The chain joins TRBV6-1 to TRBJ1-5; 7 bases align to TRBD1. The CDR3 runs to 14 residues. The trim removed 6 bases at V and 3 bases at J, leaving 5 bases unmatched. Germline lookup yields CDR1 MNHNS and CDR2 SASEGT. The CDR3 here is CASRPGQLNQPQHF. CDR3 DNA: TGTGCCAGCAGACCGGGACAGCTCAATCAGCCCCAGCATTTT.

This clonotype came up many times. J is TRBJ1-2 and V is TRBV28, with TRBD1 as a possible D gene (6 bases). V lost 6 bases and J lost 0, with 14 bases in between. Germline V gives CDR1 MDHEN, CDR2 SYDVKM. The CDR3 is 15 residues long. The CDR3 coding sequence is TGTGCCAGCAGCCGTGGACAGAGTTCTAACTATGGCTACACCTTC. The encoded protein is CASSRGQSSNYGYTF.

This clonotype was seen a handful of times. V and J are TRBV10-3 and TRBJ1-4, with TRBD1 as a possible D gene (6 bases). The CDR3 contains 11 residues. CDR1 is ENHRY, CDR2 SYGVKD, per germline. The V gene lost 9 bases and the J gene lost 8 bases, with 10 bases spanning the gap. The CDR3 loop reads CAIQGSEKLFF. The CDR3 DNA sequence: TGTGCCATACAGGGTTCCGAAAAACTGTTTTTT.

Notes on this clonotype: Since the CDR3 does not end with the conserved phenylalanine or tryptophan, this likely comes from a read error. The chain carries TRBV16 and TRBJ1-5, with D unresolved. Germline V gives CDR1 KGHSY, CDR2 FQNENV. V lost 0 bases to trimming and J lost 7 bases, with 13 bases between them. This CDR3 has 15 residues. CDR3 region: CASSQSPSVGQPQHS. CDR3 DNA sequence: TGTGCCAGCAGCCAATCGCCCAGCGTAGGGCAGCCCCAGCATTCT.

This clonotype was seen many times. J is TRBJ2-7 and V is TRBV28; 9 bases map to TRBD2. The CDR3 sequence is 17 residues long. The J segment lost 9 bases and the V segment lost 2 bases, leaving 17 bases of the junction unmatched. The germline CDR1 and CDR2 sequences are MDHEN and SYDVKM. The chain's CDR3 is CASSLSPGREGLNGQYF. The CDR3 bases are TGTGCCAGCAGTTTAAGCCCGGGGCGGGAGGGCCTTAACGGGCAGTACTTC.

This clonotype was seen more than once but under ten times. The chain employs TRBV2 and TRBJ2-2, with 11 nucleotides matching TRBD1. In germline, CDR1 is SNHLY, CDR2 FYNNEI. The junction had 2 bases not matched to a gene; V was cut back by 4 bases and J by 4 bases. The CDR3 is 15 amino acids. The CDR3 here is CASSGTGGSTGELFF. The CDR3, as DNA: TGTGCCAGCAGTGGGACAGGGGGCAGCACCGGGGAGCTGTTTTTT.

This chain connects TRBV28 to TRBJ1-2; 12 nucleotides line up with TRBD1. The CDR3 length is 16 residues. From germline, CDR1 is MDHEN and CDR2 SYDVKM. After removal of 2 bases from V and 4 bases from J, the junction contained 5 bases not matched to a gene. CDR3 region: CASSLPGTGGAYGYTF. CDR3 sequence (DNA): TGTGCCAGCAGTTTACCCGGGACAGGGGGCGCCTATGGCTACACCTTC.

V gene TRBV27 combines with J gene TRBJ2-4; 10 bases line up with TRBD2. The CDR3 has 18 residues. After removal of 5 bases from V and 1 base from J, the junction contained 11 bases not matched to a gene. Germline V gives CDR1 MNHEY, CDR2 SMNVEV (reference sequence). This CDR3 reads CASSPGLAGAAAKNIQYF. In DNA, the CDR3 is TGTGCCAGCAGTCCCGGGCTAGCGGGAGCGGCGGCCAAAAACATTCAGTACTTC.